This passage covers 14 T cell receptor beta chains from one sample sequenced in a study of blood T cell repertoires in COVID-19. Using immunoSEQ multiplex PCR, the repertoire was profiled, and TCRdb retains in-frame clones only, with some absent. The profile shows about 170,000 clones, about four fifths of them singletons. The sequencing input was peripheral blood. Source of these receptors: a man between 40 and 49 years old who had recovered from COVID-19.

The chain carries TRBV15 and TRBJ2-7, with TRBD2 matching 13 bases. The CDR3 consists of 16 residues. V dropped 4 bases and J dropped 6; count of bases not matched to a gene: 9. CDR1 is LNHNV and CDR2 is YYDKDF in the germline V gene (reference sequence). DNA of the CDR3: TGTGCCACCAGCACCCGCCCCGGACTAGCGGGAGTCGAGCAGTACTTC. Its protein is CATSTRPGLAGVEQYF.

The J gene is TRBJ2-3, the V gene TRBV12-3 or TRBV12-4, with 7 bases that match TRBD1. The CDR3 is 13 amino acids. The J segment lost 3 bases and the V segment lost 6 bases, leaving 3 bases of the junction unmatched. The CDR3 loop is CASRRDSTDTQYF. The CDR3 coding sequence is TGTGCCAGCAGACGGGACAGTACAGATACGCAGTATTTT.

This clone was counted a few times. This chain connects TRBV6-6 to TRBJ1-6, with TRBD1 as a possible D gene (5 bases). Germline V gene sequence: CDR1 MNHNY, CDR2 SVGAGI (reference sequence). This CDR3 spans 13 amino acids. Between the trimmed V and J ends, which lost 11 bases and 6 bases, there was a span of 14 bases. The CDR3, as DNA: TGTGCCGGGGCACAGACTTCTAATTCACCCCTCCACTTT. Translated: CAGAQTSNSPLHF.

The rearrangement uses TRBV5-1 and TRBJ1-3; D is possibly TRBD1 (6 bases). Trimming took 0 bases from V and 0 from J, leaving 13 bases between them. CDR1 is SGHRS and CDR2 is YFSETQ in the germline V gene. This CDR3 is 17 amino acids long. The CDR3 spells CASSLGSGQLSGNTIYF. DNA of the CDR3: TGCGCCAGCAGCTTGGGTTCCGGACAGCTCTCTGGAAACACCATATATTTT. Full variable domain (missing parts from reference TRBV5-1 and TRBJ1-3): KAGVTQTPRYLIKTRGQQVTLSCSPISGHRSVSWYQQTPGQGLQFLFEYFSETQRNKGNFPGRFSGRQFSNSRSEMNVSTLELGDSALYLCASSLGSGQLSGNTIYFGEGSWLTVV.

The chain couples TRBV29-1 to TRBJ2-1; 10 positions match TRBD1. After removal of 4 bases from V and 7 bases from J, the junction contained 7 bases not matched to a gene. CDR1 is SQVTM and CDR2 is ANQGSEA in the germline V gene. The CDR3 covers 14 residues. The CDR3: CSVGGQGRGNEQFF. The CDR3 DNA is TGCAGCGTTGGGGGACAGGGGCGCGGGAATGAGCAGTTCTTC.

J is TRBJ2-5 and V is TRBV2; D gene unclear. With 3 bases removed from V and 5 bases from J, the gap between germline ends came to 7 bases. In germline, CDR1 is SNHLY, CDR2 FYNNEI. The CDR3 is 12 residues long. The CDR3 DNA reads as TGTGCCAGCAGTGAGGTAGAGGAGACCCAGTACTTC. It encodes CASSEVEETQYF.

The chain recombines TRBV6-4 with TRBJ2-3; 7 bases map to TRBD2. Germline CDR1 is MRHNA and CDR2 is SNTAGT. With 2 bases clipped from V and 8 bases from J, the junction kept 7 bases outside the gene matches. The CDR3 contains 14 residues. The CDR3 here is CASSDGGGESTQYF. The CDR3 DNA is TGTGCCAGCAGTGACGGTGGGGGGGAAAGTACGCAGTATTTT.

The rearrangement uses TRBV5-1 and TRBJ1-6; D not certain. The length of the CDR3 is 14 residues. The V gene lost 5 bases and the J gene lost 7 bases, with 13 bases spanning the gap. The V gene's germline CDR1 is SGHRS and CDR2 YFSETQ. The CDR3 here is CASRVGTENSPLHF. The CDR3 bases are TGCGCCAGCAGGGTGGGCACAGAAAATTCACCCCTCCACTTT.

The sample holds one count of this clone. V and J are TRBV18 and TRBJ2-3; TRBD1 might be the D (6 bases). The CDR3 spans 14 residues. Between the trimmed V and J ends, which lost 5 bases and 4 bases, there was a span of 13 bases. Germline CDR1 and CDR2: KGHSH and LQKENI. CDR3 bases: TGTGCCAGCTCAGCAAACAGGGCACCAGATACGCAGTATTTT. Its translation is CASSANRAPDTQYF.

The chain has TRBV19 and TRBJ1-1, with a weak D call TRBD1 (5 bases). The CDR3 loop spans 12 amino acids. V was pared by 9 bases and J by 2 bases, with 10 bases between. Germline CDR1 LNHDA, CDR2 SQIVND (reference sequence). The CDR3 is CASRRGNTEAFF. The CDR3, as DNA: TGTGCCAGCCGGAGGGGAAACACTGAAGCTTTCTTT.

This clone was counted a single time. For the CDR3, the DNA is TGTGCCAGCAGGCGTCCCGGGACAGGGCCGATAACTGAAGCTTTCTTT. Translating it yields CASRRPGTGPITEAFF. The chain uses TRBV7-9 and TRBJ1-1, with 9 bases lining up with TRBD1. With V trimmed by 6 bases and J by 5 bases, 13 bases remained unmatched. The CDR3 totals 16 residues. Germline loops: CDR1 SEHNR, CDR2 FQNEAQ (reference sequence).

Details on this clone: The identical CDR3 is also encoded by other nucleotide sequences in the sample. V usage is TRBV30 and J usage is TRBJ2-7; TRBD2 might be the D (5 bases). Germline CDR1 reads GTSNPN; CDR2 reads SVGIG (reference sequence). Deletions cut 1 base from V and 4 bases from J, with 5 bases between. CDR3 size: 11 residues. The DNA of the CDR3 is TGTGCCTGGAGTGGCGGGTACGAGCAGTACTTC. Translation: CAWSGGYEQYF.

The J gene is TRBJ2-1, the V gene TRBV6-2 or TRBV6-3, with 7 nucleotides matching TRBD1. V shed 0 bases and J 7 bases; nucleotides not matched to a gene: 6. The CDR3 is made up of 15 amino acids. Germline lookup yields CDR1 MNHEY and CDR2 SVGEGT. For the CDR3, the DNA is TGTGCCAGCAGTTACTCGCCCGACAGGGTAAATGAGCAGTTCTTC. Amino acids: CASSYSPDRVNEQFF.

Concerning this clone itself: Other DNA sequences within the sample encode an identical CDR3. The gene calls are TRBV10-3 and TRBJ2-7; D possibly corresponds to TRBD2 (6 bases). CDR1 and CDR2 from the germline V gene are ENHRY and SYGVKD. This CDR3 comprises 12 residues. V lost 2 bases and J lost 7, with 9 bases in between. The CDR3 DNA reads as TGTGCCATCAGTGAGGGGGGGTATGAGCAGTACTTC. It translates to CAISEGGYEQYF.